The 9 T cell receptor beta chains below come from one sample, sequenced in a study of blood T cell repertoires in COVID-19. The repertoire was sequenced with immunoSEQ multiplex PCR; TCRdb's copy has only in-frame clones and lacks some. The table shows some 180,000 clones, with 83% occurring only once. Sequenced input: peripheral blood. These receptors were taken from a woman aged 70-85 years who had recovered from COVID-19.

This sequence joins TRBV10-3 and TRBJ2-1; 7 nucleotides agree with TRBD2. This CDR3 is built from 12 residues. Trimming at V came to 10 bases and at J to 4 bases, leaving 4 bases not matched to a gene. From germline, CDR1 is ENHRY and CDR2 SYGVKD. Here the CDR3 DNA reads TGTGCCACAGGGCGGGAGTACAATGAGCAGTTCTTC. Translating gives CATGREYNEQFF.

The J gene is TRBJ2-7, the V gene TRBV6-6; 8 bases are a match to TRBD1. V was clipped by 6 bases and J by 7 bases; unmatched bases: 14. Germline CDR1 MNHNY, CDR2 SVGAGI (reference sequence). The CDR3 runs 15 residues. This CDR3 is CASRYRGNWAEEQYF. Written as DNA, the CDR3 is TGTGCCAGCAGGTACAGGGGGAATTGGGCTGAGGAGCAGTACTTC.

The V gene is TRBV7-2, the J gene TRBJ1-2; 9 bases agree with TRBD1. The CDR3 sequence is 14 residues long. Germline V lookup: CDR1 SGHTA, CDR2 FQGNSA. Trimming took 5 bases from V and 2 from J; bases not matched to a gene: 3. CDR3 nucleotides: TGTGCCAGCAGCCGGACAGGGGCCAACTATGGCTACACCTTC. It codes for CASSRTGANYGYTF.

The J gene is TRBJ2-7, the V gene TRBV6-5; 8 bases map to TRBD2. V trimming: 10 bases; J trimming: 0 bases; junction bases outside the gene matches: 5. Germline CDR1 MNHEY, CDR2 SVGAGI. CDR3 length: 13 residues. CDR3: CATGRGASYEQYF. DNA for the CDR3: TGTGCCACAGGGCGGGGGGCCTCCTACGAGCAGTACTTC.

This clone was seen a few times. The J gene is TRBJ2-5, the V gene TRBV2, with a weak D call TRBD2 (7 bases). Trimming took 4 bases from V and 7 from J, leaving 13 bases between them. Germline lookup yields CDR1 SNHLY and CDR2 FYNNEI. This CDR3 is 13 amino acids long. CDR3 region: CASSGGGRGTQYF. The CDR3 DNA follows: TGTGCCAGCAGTGGCGGGGGCCGGGGGACCCAGTACTTC.

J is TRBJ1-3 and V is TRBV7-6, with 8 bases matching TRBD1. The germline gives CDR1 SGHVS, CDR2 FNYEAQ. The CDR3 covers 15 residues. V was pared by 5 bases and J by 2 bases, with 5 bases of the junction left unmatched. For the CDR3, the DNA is TGTGCCAGCAGCCCAGGGACAGGAACTGGAAACACCATATATTTT. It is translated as CASSPGTGTGNTIYF.

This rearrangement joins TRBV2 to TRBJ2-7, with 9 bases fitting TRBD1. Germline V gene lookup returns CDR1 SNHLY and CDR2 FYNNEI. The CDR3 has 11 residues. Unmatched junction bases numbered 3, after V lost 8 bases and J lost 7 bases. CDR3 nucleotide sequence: TGTGCCAGCGGACAGGGGCCAGAGCAGTACTTC. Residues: CASGQGPEQYF.

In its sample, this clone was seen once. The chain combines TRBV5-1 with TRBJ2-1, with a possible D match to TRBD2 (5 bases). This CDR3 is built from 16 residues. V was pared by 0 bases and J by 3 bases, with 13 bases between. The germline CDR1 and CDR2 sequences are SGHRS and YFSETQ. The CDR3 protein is CASSLAGSVYYNEQFF. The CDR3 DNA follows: TGCGCCAGCAGCTTGGCCGGTAGCGTTTACTACAATGAGCAGTTCTTC.

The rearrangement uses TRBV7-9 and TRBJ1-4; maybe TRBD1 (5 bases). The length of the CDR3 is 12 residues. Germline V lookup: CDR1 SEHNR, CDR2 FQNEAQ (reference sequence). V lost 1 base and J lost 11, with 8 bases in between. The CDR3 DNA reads TGTGCCAGCAGCTTAGTGGGGGGGAAACTGTTTTTT. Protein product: CASSLVGGKLFF.